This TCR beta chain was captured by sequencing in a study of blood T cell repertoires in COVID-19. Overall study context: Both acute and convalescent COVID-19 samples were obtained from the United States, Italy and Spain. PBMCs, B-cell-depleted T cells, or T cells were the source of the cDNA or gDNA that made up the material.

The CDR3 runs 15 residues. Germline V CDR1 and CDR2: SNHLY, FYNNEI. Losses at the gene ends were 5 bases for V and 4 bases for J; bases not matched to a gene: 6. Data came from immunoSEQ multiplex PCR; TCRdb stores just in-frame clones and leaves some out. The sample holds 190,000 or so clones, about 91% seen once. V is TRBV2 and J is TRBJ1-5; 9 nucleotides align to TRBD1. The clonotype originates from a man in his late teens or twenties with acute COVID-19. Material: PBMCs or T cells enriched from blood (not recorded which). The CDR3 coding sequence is TGTGCCAGCAGTCGAGACAGGGGGGTAAATCAGCCCCAGCATTTT. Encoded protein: CASSRDRGVNQPQHF.